This is a list of T cell receptor beta chains from one sample in a study of T-cell reconstitution after alpha-beta-depleted transplantation in children. TCRdb reprocessed the PCR reads via MiXCR and lists one record per CDR3 protein. The sample carries some 200,000 distinct CDR3 sequences, roughly 9.1% recorded once. Sequencing was performed on PBMCs, mostly from graft donor cells, taken 360 days after TCRalphabeta/CD19-depleted stem cell transplant. Source of these receptors: a male patient aged 2-9 years who had a stem cell transplant for acute myeloid leukemia, so the T cells may come from the graft donor. Each CDR3 is given with its conserved first and last residue. Each record gives: J gene, D gene, V gene, clone size, CDR3 DNA, CDR3 protein. D genes are given only for firm matches. Some rows have no size entry. The others give once, few or many, or a class for an expanded clone.

J: TRBJ2-1; D: .; V: TRBV12-3/TRBV12-4; size: many; DNA: TGTGCCAGCAGTTTTAATTCGAATGAGCAGTTCTTC; CDR3: CASSFNSNEQFF
J: TRBJ2-1; D: .; V: TRBV20-1; size: .; DNA: TGCAGTGCTAGTCTGGGCCCCTACAATGAGCAGTTCTTC; CDR3: CSASLGPYNEQFF
J: TRBJ1-1; D: .; V: TRBV7-8; size: many; DNA: TGTGCCAGCAGCCCCGAGTGGGACCACTTTGAAGCTTTCTTT; CDR3: CASSPEWDHFEAFF
J: TRBJ2-1; D: .; V: TRBV29-1; size: many; DNA: TGCAGCGTTGTGAGACGGAGCATAGATGAGCAGTTCTTC; CDR3: CSVVRRSIDEQFF
J: TRBJ2-3; D: .; V: TRBV5-1; size: .; DNA: TGCGCCAGCAGCCCCCCCATGGGAAGCACAGATACGCAGTATTTT; CDR3: CASSPPMGSTDTQYF
J: TRBJ1-4; D: TRBD1; V: TRBV3-1; size: few; DNA: TGTGCCAGCAGCCAATCGGGACAGGCTTACGAAAAACTGTTTTTT; CDR3: CASSQSGQAYEKLFF
J: TRBJ2-1; D: .; V: TRBV6-2/TRBV6-3; size: few; DNA: TGTGCCAGCAGTTACGCGCCCTACTCCTACAATGAGCAGTTCTTC; CDR3: CASSYAPYSYNEQFF
J: TRBJ1-3; D: .; V: TRBV12-3/TRBV12-4; size: .; DNA: TGTGCCAGCAGTTTTCGCCGGTCGGCCTACTCTGGAAACACCATATATTTT; CDR3: CASSFRRSAYSGNTIYF
J: TRBJ2-1; D: .; V: TRBV5-1; size: few; DNA: TGCGCCAGCAGCTCCCAAGGATTACAAAGCATGAACTACAATGAGCAGTTCTTC; CDR3: CASSSQGLQSMNYNEQFF
J: TRBJ2-1; D: TRBD2; V: TRBV12-3/TRBV12-4; size: few; DNA: TGTGCCAGCAGGGGGCCTAGCGGGTACTCCTACAATGAGCAGTTCTTC; CDR3: CASRGPSGYSYNEQFF
J: TRBJ2-7; D: .; V: TRBV20-1; size: many; DNA: TGCAGTGCCAAAGGACAGAACTCCTACGAGCAGTACTTC; CDR3: CSAKGQNSYEQYF
J: TRBJ2-3; D: TRBD1; V: TRBV28; size: few; DNA: TGTGCCAGCAGCAACCTCCGGGACAGAAGGCCAGATACGCAGTATTTT; CDR3: CASSNLRDRRPDTQYF
J: TRBJ1-5; D: .; V: TRBV4-2; size: .; DNA: TGTGCCAGCAGCCGTCGGGGGGGAGACGCTAGCAATCAGCCCCAGCATTTT; CDR3: CASSRRGGDASNQPQHF
J: TRBJ2-1; D: TRBD1; V: TRBV3-1; size: many; DNA: TGTGCCAGCAGCCGGGGACAGGGTTACAATGAGCAGTTCTTC; CDR3: CASSRGQGYNEQFF
J: TRBJ1-5; D: TRBD1; V: TRBV15; size: few; DNA: TGTGCCACCAGCAGGGAAGACAGGGGCGATCAGCCCCAGCATTTT; CDR3: CATSREDRGDQPQHF
J: TRBJ1-2; D: .; V: TRBV29-1; size: .; DNA: TGCAGCGTTGTTTGGACAGATGGCTACACCTTC; CDR3: CSVVWTDGYTF
J: TRBJ2-7; D: .; V: TRBV12-3/TRBV12-4; size: few; DNA: TGTGCCAGCGGTAGAATCTCCTACGAGCAGTACTTC; CDR3: CASGRISYEQYF
J: TRBJ2-5; D: .; V: TRBV6-1; size: .; DNA: TGTGCCAGCACTCCACGACTTATAGGGACCCAGTACTTC; CDR3: CASTPRLIGTQYF
J: TRBJ2-1; D: TRBD2; V: TRBV7-8; size: many; DNA: TGTGCCAGCAGCTTAGCGCTTCACCTAGCGGGGGACAATGAGCAGTTCTTC; CDR3: CASSLALHLAGDNEQFF
J: TRBJ2-1; D: .; V: TRBV11-2; size: .; DNA: TGTGCCAGCAGCTTAGATCGCTTTGGGGATGAGCAGTTCTTC; CDR3: CASSLDRFGDEQFF
J: TRBJ2-3; D: .; V: TRBV12-3/TRBV12-4; size: few; DNA: TGTGCCAGCAGTTTTATCCGGGGCGGTCTGGGCACAGATACGCAGTATTTT; CDR3: CASSFIRGGLGTDTQYF
J: TRBJ2-5; D: TRBD2; V: TRBV3-1; size: many; DNA: TGTGCCAGCAGCCTTGCGAGCGGGGGGGCAGGGACCCAGTACTTC; CDR3: CASSLASGGAGTQYF
J: TRBJ2-7; D: .; V: TRBV6-2/TRBV6-3; size: many; DNA: TGTGCCAGCAGAGACAGCTACGAGCAGTACTTC; CDR3: CASRDSYEQYF
J: TRBJ1-2; D: .; V: TRBV5-1; size: few; DNA: TGCGCCAGCAGCTACCGGGACGCTAACTATGGCTACACCTTC; CDR3: CASSYRDANYGYTF
J: TRBJ1-1; D: TRBD1; V: TRBV19; size: .; DNA: TGTGCCAGTAGTCCTCAGACAGGGGGGACTGAAGCTTTCTTT; CDR3: CASSPQTGGTEAFF
J: TRBJ2-1; D: TRBD2; V: TRBV7-2; size: many; DNA: TGTGCCAGCAGTCTAGCGGGAGGAATGAATGAGCAGTTCTTC; CDR3: CASSLAGGMNEQFF
J: TRBJ2-1; D: .; V: TRBV20-1; size: many; DNA: TGCAGTGCTAGAGTTGGGGGATCCTACAATGAGCAGTTCTTC; CDR3: CSARVGGSYNEQFF
J: TRBJ1-1; D: TRBD1; V: TRBV14; size: few; DNA: TGTGCCAGCAGCCGCCCGGGACAGGGGATCGGAGCTTTCTTT; CDR3: CASSRPGQGIGAFF
J: TRBJ2-2; D: .; V: TRBV12-3/TRBV12-4; size: few; DNA: TGTGCCAGCAGTATCACCGGGGAGCTGTTTTTT; CDR3: CASSITGELFF
J: TRBJ2-3; D: TRBD2; V: TRBV2; size: .; DNA: TGTGCCAGCAGTTGGAGACTAGCGGGAGTCAGGTTTCGAACAAATACGCAGTATTTT; CDR3: CASSWRLAGVRFRTNTQYF
J: TRBJ2-7; D: .; V: TRBV20-1; size: many; DNA: TGCAGTGCTAGAGATCCCCCCAACTACGAGCAGTACTTC; CDR3: CSARDPPNYEQYF
J: TRBJ2-1; D: TRBD2; V: TRBV4-1; size: many; DNA: TGCGCCAGCAGCCGTCGGACTAGCGGGAGCTCCTACAATGAGCAGTTCTTC; CDR3: CASSRRTSGSSYNEQFF
J: TRBJ2-3; D: .; V: TRBV4-3; size: many; DNA: TGCGCCAGCAGCCCGCGGATACCAGATACGCAGTATTTT; CDR3: CASSPRIPDTQYF
J: TRBJ1-2; D: .; V: TRBV6-5; size: .; DNA: TGTGCCAGCAGTTACTCGGCCTCGACAGCTAACTATGGCTACACCTTC; CDR3: CASSYSASTANYGYTF
J: TRBJ2-7; D: TRBD2; V: TRBV29-1; size: few; DNA: TGCAGCGTTAGAGGGGCTCTGTTGCGGGGGGAGCAGTACTTC; CDR3: CSVRGALLRGEQYF
J: TRBJ2-7; D: .; V: TRBV5-1; size: many; DNA: TGCGCCAGCAGCTTAGAAGCCTTAATACCCTCCTACGAGCAGTACTTC; CDR3: CASSLEALIPSYEQYF
J: TRBJ2-5; D: .; V: TRBV9; size: .; DNA: TGTGCCAGCAGCGTAGGAACCGGTGGGGCGCAGGAGACCCAGTACTTC; CDR3: CASSVGTGGAQETQYF
J: TRBJ2-5; D: .; V: TRBV12-3/TRBV12-4; size: .; DNA: TGTGCCAGCAGTTTCCATCCCGGGACGGCCTACCAAGAGACCCAGTACTTC; CDR3: CASSFHPGTAYQETQYF
J: TRBJ2-3; D: .; V: TRBV5-1; size: .; DNA: TGCGCCAGCAGCTCTTGGCCGACAGCCACAGATACGCAGTATTTT; CDR3: CASSSWPTATDTQYF
J: TRBJ1-2; D: .; V: TRBV29-1; size: .; DNA: TGCAGCGTTGCCCCTACAGGGAGCGGCTACACCTTC; CDR3: CSVAPTGSGYTF
J: TRBJ1-5; D: .; V: TRBV15; size: .; DNA: TGTGCCACCAGCAGAGATGGGGGCGCAGGGGCCCATCAGCCCCAGCATTTT; CDR3: CATSRDGGAGAHQPQHF
J: TRBJ1-1; D: .; V: TRBV4-1; size: .; DNA: TGCGCCAGCAGCCAAGAGGGCCAGGGGCGGACTGAAGCTTTCTTT; CDR3: CASSQEGQGRTEAFF
J: TRBJ2-2; D: .; V: TRBV18; size: few; DNA: TGTGCCAGCTCACCGCAGGATTACGCCGGGGAGCTGTTTTTT; CDR3: CASSPQDYAGELFF
J: TRBJ1-6; D: TRBD1; V: TRBV25-1; size: many; DNA: TGTGCCAGCAGCCAGGTGGGACAGGGGAATAATTCACCCCTCCACTTT; CDR3: CASSQVGQGNNSPLHF
J: TRBJ2-5; D: .; V: TRBV29-1; size: few; DNA: TGCAGCGTTGCCGGACAGGAGGGGGAGACCCAGTACTTC; CDR3: CSVAGQEGETQYF